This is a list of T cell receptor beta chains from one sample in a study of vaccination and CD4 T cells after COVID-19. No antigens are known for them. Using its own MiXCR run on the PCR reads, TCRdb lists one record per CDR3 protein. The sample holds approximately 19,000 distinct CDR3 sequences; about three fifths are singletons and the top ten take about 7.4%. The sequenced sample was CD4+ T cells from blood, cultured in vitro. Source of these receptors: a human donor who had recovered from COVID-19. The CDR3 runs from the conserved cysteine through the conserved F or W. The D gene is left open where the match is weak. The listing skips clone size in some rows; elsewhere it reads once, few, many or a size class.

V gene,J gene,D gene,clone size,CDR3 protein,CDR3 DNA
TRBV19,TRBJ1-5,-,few,CASSILGRALNQPQHF,TGTGCCAGTAGTATATTGGGCAGGGCTCTGAATCAGCCCCAGCATTTT
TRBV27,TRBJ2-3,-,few,CASSPGSDTQYF,TGTGCCAGCAGTCCGGGATCAGATACGCAGTATTTT
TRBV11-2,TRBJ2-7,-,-,CASSSLMRRGGEEQYF,TGTGCCAGCAGCTCCCTTATGAGAAGGGGGGGTGAAGAGCAGTACTTC
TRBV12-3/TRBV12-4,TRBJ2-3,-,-,CASSRPYGDTQYF,TGTGCCAGCAGCAGACCGTACGGAGATACGCAGTATTTT
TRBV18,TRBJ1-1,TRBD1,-,CASSRQDRATGTEAFF,TGTGCCAGCTCACGCCAGGACAGGGCCACTGGGACTGAAGCTTTCTTT
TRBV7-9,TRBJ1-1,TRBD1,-,CASSYGQGERAAFF,TGTGCCAGCAGCTATGGACAGGGAGAGCGGGCGGCTTTCTTT
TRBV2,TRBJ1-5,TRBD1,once,CASSDQGGINQPQHF,TGTGCCAGCAGTGATCAGGGGGGGATCAATCAGCCCCAGCATTTT
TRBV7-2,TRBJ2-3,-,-,CASSLGVYTQYF,TGTGCCAGCAGCCTCGGGGTCTATACGCAGTATTTT
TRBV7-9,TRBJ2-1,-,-,CASSTSYGDNEQFF,TGTGCCAGCAGTACCTCGTACGGGGACAATGAGCAGTTCTTC
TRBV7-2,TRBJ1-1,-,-,CASSIQDPSKGEAFF,TGTGCCAGCAGCATTCAGGACCCCTCTAAGGGTGAAGCTTTCTTT
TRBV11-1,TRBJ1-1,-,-,CASSLAGETEAFF,TGTGCCAGCAGCTTAGCAGGGGAAACTGAAGCTTTCTTT
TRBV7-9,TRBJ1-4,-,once,CASKGEKLFF,TGTGCCAGCAAGGGTGAAAAACTGTTTTTT
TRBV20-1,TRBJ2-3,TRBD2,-,CSAHTSGGRTDTQYF,TGCAGTGCGCATACCTCTGGCGGGAGAACAGATACGCAGTATTTT
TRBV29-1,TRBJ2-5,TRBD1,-,CSGGTGGETQYF,TGCAGCGGAGGGACAGGCGGAGAGACCCAGTACTTC
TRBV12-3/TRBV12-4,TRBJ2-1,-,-,CASSTRRGEQFF,TGTGCCAGCAGCACCCGACGGGGTGAGCAGTTCTTC